This T cell receptor (beta chain) was sequenced in a study of Ad26.COV2.S vaccination and SARS-CoV-2 variants. Notes on the study in general: Vaccinated individuals (as opposed to placebo recipients) had higher spike-specific TCR breadth. In vaccinated individuals, spike-specific CD8+ and CD4+ T cell responses reportedly displayed substantial breadth. Quantification of TCR breadth and depth may have yielded underestimates of total T cell responses.

V was pared by 3 bases and J by 10 bases, with 13 bases between. Looked up from germline, CDR1 is LNHNV and CDR2 is YYDKDF (reference sequence). The CDR3 consists of 13 residues. Noted treatment: roughly 18 received Ad26.COV2.S at low or high dose, single or two shots; roughly five received placebo; per-sample allocation not given. Sampling took place 63 days after the first vaccine or placebo injection. TCRdb's copy holds only in-frame clones and misses some; the assay was immunoSEQ multiplex PCR. The table includes over 450,000 clones, roughly nine tenths detected once. A single count supports this clone. As yet, its antigen is unknown.

The TCR comes from a person between 18 and 65 years old who received the Ad26.COV2.S COVID-19 vaccine or a placebo. The chain joins TRBV15 to TRBJ2-1, with D possibly TRBD1 on 5 matching bases. This material consisted of peripheral blood, taken in a trial of Ad26.COV2.S vaccine versus placebo. The CDR3 protein is CATSSLTRTEQFF. CDR3 sequence (DNA): TGTGCCACCAGCAGTCTCACTCGGACAGAGCAGTTCTTC.